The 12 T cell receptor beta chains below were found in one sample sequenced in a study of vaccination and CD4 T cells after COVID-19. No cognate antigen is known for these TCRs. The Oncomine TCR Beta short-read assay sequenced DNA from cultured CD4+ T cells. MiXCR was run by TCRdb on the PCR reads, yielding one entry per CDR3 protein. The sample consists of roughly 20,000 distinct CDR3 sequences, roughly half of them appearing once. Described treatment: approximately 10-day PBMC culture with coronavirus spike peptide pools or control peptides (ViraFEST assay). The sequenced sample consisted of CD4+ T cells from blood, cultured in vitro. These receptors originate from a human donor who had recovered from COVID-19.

The CDR3 loop is CSARGRLGTDEQFF. The CDR3 nucleotides read TGCAGTGCTCGGGGACGTTTGGGAACGGATGAGCAGTTCTTC. The chain employs TRBV20-1 and TRBJ2-1, with D tentatively TRBD1 or TRBD2 (5 bases each). The CDR3 loop spans 14 amino acids. Between the trimmed V and J ends, which lost 5 bases and 8 bases, there was a span of 19 bases. Germline V lookup: CDR1 DFQATT, CDR2 SNEGSKA (reference sequence).

In DNA, the CDR3 is TGTGCCAGTAGGGAATCCGGGACAGCGAACTATGGCTACACCTTC. Translation: CASRESGTANYGYTF. This chain links TRBV19 with TRBJ1-2, with 7 bases that match TRBD1. J was trimmed by 2 bases and V by 6 bases; bases with no gene match: 9. The CDR3 covers 15 residues. Germline loops: CDR1 LNHDA, CDR2 SQIVND (reference sequence).

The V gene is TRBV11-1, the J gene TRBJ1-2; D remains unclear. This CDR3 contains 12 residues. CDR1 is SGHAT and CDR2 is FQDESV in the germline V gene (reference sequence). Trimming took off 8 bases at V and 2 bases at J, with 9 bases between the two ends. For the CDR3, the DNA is TGTGCCAGCGGGAACTTAAACTATGGCTACACCTTC. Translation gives CASGNLNYGYTF.

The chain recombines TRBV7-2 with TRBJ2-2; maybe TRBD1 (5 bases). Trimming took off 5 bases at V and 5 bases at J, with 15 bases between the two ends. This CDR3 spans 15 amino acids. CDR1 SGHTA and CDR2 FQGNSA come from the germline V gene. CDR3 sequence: CASSPSQGRTGELFF. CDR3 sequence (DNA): TGTGCCAGCAGCCCCTCCCAGGGAAGGACCGGGGAGCTGTTTTTT.

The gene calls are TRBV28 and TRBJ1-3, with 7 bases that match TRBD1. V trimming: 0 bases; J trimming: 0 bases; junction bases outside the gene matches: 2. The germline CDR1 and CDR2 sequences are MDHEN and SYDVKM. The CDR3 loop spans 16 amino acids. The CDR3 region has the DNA TGTGCCAGCAGTTTATGGACAGGGATCTCTGGAAACACCATATATTTT. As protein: CASSLWTGISGNTIYF.

The CDR3 reads CSAGTGANTEAFF. CDR3 in DNA: TGCAGTGCTGGAACCGGGGCCAACACTGAAGCTTTCTTT. This chain links TRBV20-1 with TRBJ1-1; D is possibly TRBD1 (5 bases). CDR1 and CDR2 (germline): DFQATT, SNEGSKA (reference sequence). The ends were cut back, 5 bases at V and 2 bases at J, with 12 bases in the middle. CDR3 size: 13 residues.

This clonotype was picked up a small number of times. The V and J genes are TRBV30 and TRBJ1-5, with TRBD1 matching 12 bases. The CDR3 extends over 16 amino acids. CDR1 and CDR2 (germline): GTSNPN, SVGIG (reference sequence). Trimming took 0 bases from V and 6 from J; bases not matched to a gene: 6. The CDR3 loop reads CAWSVFGTGGLQPQHF. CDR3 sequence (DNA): TGTGCCTGGAGTGTATTTGGGACAGGGGGCCTTCAGCCCCAGCATTTT.

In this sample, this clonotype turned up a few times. The CDR3 DNA reads TGTGCCAGCAGTTACTCGATTCGGGGATATTCGAAAGAGACCCAGTACTTC. Translated: CASSYSIRGYSKETQYF. The chain carries TRBV6-5 and TRBJ2-5; weak D call: TRBD2 (5 bases). There are 17 residues in the CDR3. In germline, CDR1 is MNHEY, CDR2 SVGAGI. V lost 0 bases and J lost 3, with 17 bases in between.

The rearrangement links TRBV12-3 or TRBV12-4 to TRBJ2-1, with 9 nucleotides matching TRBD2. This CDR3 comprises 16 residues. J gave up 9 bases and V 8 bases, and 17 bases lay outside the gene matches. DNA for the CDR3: TGTGCCAGCCTCCACCCGAGTTTCGGAGCGGGAGGTGAGCAGTTCTTC. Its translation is CASLHPSFGAGGEQFF.

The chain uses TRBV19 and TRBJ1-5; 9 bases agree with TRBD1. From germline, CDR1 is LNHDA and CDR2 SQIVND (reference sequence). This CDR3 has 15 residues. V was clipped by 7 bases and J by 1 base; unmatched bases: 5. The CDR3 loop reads CASNGGQGSNQPQHF. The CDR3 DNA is TGTGCCAGTAACGGGGGACAGGGAAGCAATCAGCCCCAGCATTTT.

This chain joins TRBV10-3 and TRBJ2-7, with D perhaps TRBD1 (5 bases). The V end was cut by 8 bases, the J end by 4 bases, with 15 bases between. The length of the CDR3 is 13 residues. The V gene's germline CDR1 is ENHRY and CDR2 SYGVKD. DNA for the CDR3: TGTGCCATCGCATCGACAGATGTTTACGAGCAGTACTTC. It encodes CAIASTDVYEQYF.

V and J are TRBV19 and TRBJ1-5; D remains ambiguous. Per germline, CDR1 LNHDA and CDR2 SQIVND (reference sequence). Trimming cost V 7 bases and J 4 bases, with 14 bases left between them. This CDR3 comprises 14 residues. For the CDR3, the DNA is TGTGCCAGTAAAGTGGGAATGGAGAATCAGCCCCAGCATTTT. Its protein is CASKVGMENQPQHF. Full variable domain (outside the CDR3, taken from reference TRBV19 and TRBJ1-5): DGGITQSPKYLFRKEGQNVTLSCEQNLNHDAMYWYRQDPGQGLRLIYYSQIVNDFQKGDIAEGYSVSREKKESFPLTVTSAQKNPTAFYLCASKVGMENQPQHFGDGTRLSIL.